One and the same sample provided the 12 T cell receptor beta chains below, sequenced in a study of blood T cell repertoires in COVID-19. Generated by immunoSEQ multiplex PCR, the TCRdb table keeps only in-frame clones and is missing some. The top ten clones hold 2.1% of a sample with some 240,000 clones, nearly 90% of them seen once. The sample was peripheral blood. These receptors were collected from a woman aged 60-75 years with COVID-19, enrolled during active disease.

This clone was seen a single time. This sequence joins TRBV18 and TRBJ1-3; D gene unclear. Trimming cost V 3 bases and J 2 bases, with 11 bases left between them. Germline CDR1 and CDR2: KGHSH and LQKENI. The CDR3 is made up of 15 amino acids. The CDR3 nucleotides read TGTGCCAGCTCACCCTCGGGGAAAACTGGAAACACCATATATTTT. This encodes CASSPSGKTGNTIYF.

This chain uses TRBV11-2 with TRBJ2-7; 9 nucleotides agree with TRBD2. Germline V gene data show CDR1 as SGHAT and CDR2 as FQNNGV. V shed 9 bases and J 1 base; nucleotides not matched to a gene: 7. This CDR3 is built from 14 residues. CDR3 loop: CASTTLAGSYEQYF. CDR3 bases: TGTGCCAGTACGACCCTAGCGGGATCCTACGAGCAGTACTTC. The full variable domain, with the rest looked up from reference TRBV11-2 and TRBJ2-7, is EAGVAQSPRYKIIEKRQSVAFWCNPISGHATLYWYQQILGQGPKLLIQFQNNGVVDDSQLPKDRFSAERLKGVDSTLKIQPAKLEDSAVYLCASTTLAGSYEQYFGPGTRLTVT.

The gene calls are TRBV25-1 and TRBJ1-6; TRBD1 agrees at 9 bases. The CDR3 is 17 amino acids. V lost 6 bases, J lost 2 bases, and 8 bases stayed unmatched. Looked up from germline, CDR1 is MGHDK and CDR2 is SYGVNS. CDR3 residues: CASRGQGFSPYNSPLHF. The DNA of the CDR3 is TGTGCCAGCAGGGGACAGGGTTTCTCCCCCTATAATTCACCCCTCCACTTT.

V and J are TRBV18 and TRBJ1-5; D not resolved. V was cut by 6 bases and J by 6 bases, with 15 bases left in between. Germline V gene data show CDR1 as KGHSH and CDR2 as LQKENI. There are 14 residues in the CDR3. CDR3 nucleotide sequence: TGTGCCAGCTCTCCGGGTCTTGACGGTCAGCCCCAGCATTTT. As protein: CASSPGLDGQPQHF.

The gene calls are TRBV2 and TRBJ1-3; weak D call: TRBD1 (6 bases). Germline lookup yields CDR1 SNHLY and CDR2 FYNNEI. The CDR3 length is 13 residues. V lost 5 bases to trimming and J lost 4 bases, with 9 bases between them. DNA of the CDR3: TGTGCCAGCAGTCGGACAGCCGGAAACACCATATATTTT. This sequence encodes CASSRTAGNTIYF.

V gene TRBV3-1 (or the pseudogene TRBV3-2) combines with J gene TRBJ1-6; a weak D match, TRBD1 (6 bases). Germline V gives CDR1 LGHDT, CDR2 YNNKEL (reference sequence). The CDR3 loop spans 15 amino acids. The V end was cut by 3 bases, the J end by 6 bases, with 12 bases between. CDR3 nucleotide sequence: TGTGCCAGCAGCCAGGGGGCGGCCTTTAATTCACCCCTCCACTTT. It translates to CASSQGAAFNSPLHF.

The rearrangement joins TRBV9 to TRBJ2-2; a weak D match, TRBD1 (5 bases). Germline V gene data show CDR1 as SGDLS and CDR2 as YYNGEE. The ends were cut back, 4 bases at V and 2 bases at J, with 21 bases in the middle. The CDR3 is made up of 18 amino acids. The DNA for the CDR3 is TGTGCCAGCAGCCTGACCTCCAGGGCTTCCCAAAACACCGGGGAGCTGTTTTTT. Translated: CASSLTSRASQNTGELFF.

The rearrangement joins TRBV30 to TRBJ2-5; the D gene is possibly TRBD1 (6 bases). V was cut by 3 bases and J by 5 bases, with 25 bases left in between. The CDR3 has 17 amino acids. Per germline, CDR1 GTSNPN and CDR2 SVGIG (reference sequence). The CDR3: CAWSLGGHSWGRETQYF. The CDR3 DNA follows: TGTGCCTGGAGCCTAGGGGGACACTCATGGGGTAGGGAGACCCAGTACTTC.

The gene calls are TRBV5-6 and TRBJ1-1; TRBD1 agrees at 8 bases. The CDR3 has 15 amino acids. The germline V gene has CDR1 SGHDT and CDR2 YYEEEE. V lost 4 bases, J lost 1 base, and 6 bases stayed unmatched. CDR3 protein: CASSGSTGANTEAFF. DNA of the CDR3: TGTGCCAGCAGCGGGTCGACAGGGGCGAACACTGAAGCTTTCTTT.

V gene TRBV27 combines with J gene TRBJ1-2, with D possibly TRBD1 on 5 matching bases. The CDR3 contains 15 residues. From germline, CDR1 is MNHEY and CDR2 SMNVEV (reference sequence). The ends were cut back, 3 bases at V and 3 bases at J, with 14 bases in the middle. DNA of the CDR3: TGTGCCAGCAGTTTTTCTGGCAGGGTGGACTATGGCTACACCTTC. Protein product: CASSFSGRVDYGYTF.

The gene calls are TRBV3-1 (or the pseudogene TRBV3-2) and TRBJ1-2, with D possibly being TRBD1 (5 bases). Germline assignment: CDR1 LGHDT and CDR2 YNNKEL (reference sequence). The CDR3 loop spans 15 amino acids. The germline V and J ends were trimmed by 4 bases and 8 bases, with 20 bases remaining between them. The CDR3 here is CASSRKSGGWEGYTF. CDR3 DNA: TGTGCCAGCAGCCGGAAGTCTGGGGGGTGGGAAGGCTACACCTTC.

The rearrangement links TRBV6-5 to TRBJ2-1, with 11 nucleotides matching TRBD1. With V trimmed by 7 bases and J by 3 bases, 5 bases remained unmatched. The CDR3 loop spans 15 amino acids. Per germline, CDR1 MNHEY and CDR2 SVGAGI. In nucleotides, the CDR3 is TGTGCCAGCATGGGGACAGGGGGGAGCTACAATGAGCAGTTCTTC. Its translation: CASMGTGGSYNEQFF.